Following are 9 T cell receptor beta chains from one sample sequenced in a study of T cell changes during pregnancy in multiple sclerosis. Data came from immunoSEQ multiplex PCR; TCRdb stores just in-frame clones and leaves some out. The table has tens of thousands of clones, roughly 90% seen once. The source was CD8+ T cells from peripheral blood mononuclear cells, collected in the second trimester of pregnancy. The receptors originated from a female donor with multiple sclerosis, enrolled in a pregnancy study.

In nucleotides, the CDR3 is TGTGCCAGCAGTGACGGAGGGACCGGGGAGCTGTTTTTT. Residues: CASSDGGTGELFF. J is TRBJ2-2 and V is TRBV6-4; possibly TRBD2 for D (6 bases). The CDR3 has 13 amino acids. Germline lookup yields CDR1 MRHNA and CDR2 SNTAGT. The V end lost 2 bases, the J end lost 5 bases, and 6 bases lay between the germline ends.

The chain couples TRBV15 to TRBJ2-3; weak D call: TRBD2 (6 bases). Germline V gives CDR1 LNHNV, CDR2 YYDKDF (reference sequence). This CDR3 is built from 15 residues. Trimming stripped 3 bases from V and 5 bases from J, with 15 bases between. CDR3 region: CATSSGGGTKDTQYF. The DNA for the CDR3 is TGTGCCACCAGCAGCGGGGGAGGTACGAAAGATACGCAGTATTTT.

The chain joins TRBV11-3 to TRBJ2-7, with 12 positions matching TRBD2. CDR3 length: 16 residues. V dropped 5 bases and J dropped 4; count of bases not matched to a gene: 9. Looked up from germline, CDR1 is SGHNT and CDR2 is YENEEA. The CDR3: CASSPLTSGSGYEQYF. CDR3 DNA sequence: TGTGCCAGCAGCCCTCTGACTAGCGGGAGTGGGTACGAGCAGTACTTC.

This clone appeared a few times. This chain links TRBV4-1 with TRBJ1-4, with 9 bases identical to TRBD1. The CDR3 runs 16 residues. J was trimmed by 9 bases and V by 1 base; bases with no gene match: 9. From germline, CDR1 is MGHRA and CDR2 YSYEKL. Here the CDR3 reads CASSQGKGQGLQKLFF. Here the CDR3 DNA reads TGCGCCAGCAGCCAAGGGAAGGGACAGGGTCTGCAAAAACTGTTTTTT.

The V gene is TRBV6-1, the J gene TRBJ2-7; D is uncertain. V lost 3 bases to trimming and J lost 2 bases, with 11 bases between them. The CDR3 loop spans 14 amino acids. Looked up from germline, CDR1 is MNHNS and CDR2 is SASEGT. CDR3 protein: CASSDLRRTYEQYF. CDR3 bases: TGTGCCAGCAGTGACTTGCGGAGAACCTACGAGCAGTACTTC.

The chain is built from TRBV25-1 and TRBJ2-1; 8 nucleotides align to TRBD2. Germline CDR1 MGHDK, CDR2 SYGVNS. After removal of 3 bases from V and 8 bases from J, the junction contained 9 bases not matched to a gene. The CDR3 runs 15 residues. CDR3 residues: CASSDYFAGGDEQFF. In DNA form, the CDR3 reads TGTGCCAGCAGTGACTACTTTGCGGGAGGCGATGAGCAGTTCTTC.

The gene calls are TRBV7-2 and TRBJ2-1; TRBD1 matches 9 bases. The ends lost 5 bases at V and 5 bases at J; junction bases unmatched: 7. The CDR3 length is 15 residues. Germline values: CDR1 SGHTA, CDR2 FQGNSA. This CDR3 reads CASSIRTGVDNEQFF. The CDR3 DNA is TGTGCCAGCAGCATACGGACAGGGGTTGACAATGAGCAGTTCTTC.

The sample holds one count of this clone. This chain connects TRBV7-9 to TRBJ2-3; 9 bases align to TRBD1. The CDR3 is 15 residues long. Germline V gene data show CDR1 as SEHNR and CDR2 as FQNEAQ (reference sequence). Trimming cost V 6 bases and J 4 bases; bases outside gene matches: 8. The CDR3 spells CASRGRDRVADTQYF. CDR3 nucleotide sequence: TGTGCCAGCAGGGGCCGGGACAGGGTAGCAGATACGCAGTATTTT.

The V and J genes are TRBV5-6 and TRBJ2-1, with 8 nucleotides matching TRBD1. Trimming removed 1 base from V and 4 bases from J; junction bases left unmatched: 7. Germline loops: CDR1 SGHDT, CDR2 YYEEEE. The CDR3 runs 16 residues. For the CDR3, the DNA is TGTGCCAGCAGCTTGTACGGGACAGGAGCTTACAATGAGCAGTTCTTC. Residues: CASSLYGTGAYNEQFF.